Sequencing of this T cell receptor beta chain was carried out in a study of blood T cell repertoires in COVID-19. Study processing details: Reference gene primer amplification gave nucleated cell count estimates. The assay was immunoSEQ multiplex PCR, and TCRdb's table has in-frame clones only and misses some. Clonal size and the V and J genes are those of that table, whereas D and trimming came from the DNA. The sample lists roughly 250,000 clones; 70% to 90% were seen once. This CDR3 is built from 13 residues. Germline V gene lookup returns CDR1 KGHSH and CDR2 LQKENI. Between the trimmed V and J ends, which lost 3 bases and 7 bases, there was a span of 13 bases.

The chain recombines TRBV18 with TRBJ2-7; the D gene is possibly TRBD1 (6 bases). The sample consisted of PBMCs or T cells enriched from blood (not recorded which). The sequence came from a man aged 50 to 60 who had been exposed to COVID-19. CDR3 in DNA: TGTGCCAGCTCACCTTACAGGGACGGAGAGCAGTACTTC. Translated, it gives CASSPYRDGEQYF. The full variable domain, in which reference TRBV18 and TRBJ2-7 provide the parts outside the CDR3, is NAGVMQNPRHLVRRRGQEARLRCSPMKGHSHVYWYRQLPEEGLKFMVYLQKENIIDESGMPKERFSAEFPKEGPSILRIQQVVRGDSAAYFCASSPYRDGEQYFGPGTRLTVT.